These 16 T cell receptor beta chains were sequenced from one sample in a study of regulatory T cells in long-lasting Graves disease. The time point denotes: newly diagnosed GD, antithyroid drugs for less than 3 months. Extracted PBMC RNA gave rise to the TCR library. With iRepertoire HTBI primers and Arm-PCR of CDR3 regions, TCR beta libraries were built. TCRdb ran MiXCR on the multiplex PCR reads and lists one entry per CDR3 protein. The sample has hundreds of thousands of distinct CDR3 sequences; 15% to 20% are singletons. The sample was also linked to a second study, of T cells in Graves' hyperthyroidism and ophthalmopathy.

Sequenced here: peripheral blood mononuclear cells (PBMCs), sampled at new diagnosis, from a patient treated with antithyroid drugs. The source of these receptors is a woman aged 30 to 39 with Graves disease.

This clonotype has at least ten counts. This chain links TRBV12-3 or TRBV12-4 with TRBJ2-3; no reliable D call. V was trimmed by 7 bases and J by 2 bases, leaving 7 bases between them. This CDR3 has 12 amino acids. CDR3 DNA sequence: TGTGCCAGCATTGGTTCCACAGATACGCAGTATTTT. Its translation: CASIGSTDTQYF.

This clonotype has only a few counts. The J gene is TRBJ2-2, the V gene TRBV19; D is possibly TRBD1 (6 bases). The CDR3 runs 14 residues. Germline V gene sequence: CDR1 LNHDA, CDR2 SQIVND (reference sequence). V lost 7 bases and J lost 1, with 10 bases in between. The CDR3 loop is CASTTGMNTGELFF. For the CDR3, the DNA is TGTGCCAGTACCACAGGGATGAACACCGGGGAGCTGTTTTTT.

A remark on this clonotype: A single base separates this from a much larger clone, so it may be a read error. The chain combines TRBV6-1 with TRBJ2-7; 9 bases agree with TRBD2. Germline V gives CDR1 MNHNS, CDR2 SASEGT. This CDR3 has 13 residues. Written as DNA, the CDR3 is TGTGCCAGCGGGGCAGCGGGAGGTTACGAGCAGCACTTC. Encoded protein: CASGAAGGYEQHF.

This clonotype was picked up a small number of times. The rearrangement links TRBV25-1 to TRBJ2-7; D is uncertain. V lost 7 bases and J 5 bases, leaving 9 bases between the germline ends. This CDR3 spans 11 amino acids. Germline lookup yields CDR1 MGHDK and CDR2 SYGVNS. The CDR3 sequence: CASTTSDEQYF. The CDR3 DNA reads as TGTGCCAGCACGACGTCCGACGAGCAGTACTTC.

J is TRBJ2-2 and V is TRBV12-3 or TRBV12-4; D remains unclear. The V and J ends lost 3 bases and 7 bases respectively, with 9 bases between them. This CDR3 spans 13 amino acids. DNA of the CDR3: TGTGCCAGCAGTTTTTCGGAGAGCGGGGAGCTGTTTTTT. It is translated as CASSFSESGELFF.

The CDR3 is CATSRGGSTEAFF. CDR3 in DNA: TGTGCCACATCCCGGGGGGGTAGCACTGAAGCTTTCTTT. The V gene is TRBV24-1, the J gene TRBJ1-1, with D possibly matching TRBD1 (5 bases). V was pared by 10 bases and J by 4 bases, with 15 bases between. The CDR3 covers 13 residues. Germline CDR1 reads KGHDR; CDR2 reads SFDVKD.

This clonotype was detected ten times or more. The rearrangement joins TRBV20-1 to TRBJ2-5, with a weak D call TRBD2 (6 bases). The CDR3 has 13 residues. The V and J ends lost 5 bases and 1 base respectively, with 11 bases between them. Germline V lookup: CDR1 DFQATT, CDR2 SNEGSKA (reference sequence). CDR3 coding DNA: TGCAGTGCTGGGAGGAGGGCCCAAGAGACCCAGTACTTC. This encodes CSAGRRAQETQYF.

Concerning this clonotype: At one end, the junction sequence differs from germline, possibly due to a read error. V gene TRBV6-2 or TRBV6-3 combines with J gene TRBJ2-3, with 9 bases identical to TRBD1. This CDR3 has 12 amino acids. Germline V CDR1 and CDR2: MNHEY, SVGEGT. The CDR3 coding sequence is TGTGCCAGCAGGAGTGGGGGACAGGGAACGGATTTT. It codes for CASRSGGQGTDF.

The V gene is TRBV2, the J gene TRBJ1-6; D is undetermined. The CDR3 contains 14 residues. Trimming pared 1 base from V and 8 bases from J, leaving 9 bases between. CDR1 is SNHLY, CDR2 FYNNEI, per germline. The CDR3 reads CASSEGKVYSPLHF. The CDR3 DNA follows: TGTGCCAGCAGTGAAGGGAAAGTCTATTCACCCCTCCACTTT.

This clonotype was counted many times. V gene TRBV24-1 combines with J gene TRBJ1-5; TRBD1 matches 9 bases. CDR3 length equals 15 residues. Germline CDR1 KGHDR, CDR2 SFDVKD. V lost 6 bases, J lost 5 bases, and 7 bases stayed unmatched. In nucleotides, the CDR3 is TGTGCCACCAGTAGTAGGGACAGGGAAGATCAGCCCCAGCATTTT. Protein sequence: CATSSRDREDQPQHF.

This clonotype was counted at least ten times. This sequence joins TRBV28 and TRBJ1-2; unclear D gene. The germline CDR1 and CDR2 sequences are MDHEN and SYDVKM. V was shortened by 3 bases and J by 2 bases, with 7 bases between the two germline ends. This CDR3 has 13 residues. The CDR3 sequence: CASSFGENYGYTF. The CDR3 region has the DNA TGTGCCAGCAGTTTTGGGGAAAACTATGGCTACACCTTC.

Note on this clonotype: Germline and junction disagree at one end, which may indicate a read error. The genes are TRBV12-3 or TRBV12-4 and TRBJ2-1, with TRBD2 identical over 9 bases. This CDR3 region has 18 residues. This CDR3 reads CASSWWVTSGSSYNGQFF. CDR3 in DNA: TGTGCCAGCAGTTGGTGGGTGACTAGCGGAAGCTCCTACAATGGGCAGTTCTTC.

In this sample, this clonotype turned up a few times. This chain uses TRBV30 with TRBJ2-7; 9 bases match TRBD1. The CDR3 runs to 14 residues. The V and J ends lost 5 bases and 1 base, in that order; junction bases with no gene match: 6. Germline CDR1 and CDR2: GTSNPN and SVGIG (reference sequence). The CDR3: CAWEGTGSSYEQYF. DNA of the CDR3: TGTGCCTGGGAAGGGACAGGGAGTTCCTACGAGCAGTACTTC.

This clonotype showed up just a few times. This rearrangement joins TRBV5-5 to TRBJ2-3, with D unclear. Trimming cost V 5 bases and J 0 bases, with 7 bases left between them. The CDR3 extends over 13 amino acids. CDR1 SGHKS and CDR2 YYEKEE come from the germline V gene (reference sequence). In nucleotides, the CDR3 is TGTGCCAGCAGAACCGGGAGCACAGATACGCAGTATTTT. Amino acid sequence: CASRTGSTDTQYF.

The rearrangement uses TRBV4-1 and TRBJ1-2; D might be TRBD1 (5 bases). Germline V lookup: CDR1 MGHRA, CDR2 YSYEKL. The CDR3 runs 15 residues. The V and J ends lost 1 base and 0 bases respectively, with 9 bases between them. The CDR3 DNA reads TGCGCCAGCAGCCAAGGGACACTGACTAACTATGGCTACACCTTC. It codes for CASSQGTLTNYGYTF.

This clonotype was counted between two and nine times. The CDR3 sequence: CSARDRSQGAKQFF. As DNA, the CDR3 is TGCAGTGCTAGAGATAGATCACAGGGGGCGAAGCAGTTCTTC. This chain connects TRBV20-1 to TRBJ2-1, with TRBD1 matching over 9 bases. Germline values: CDR1 DFQATT, CDR2 SNEGSKA (reference sequence). J gave up 11 bases and V 0 bases, and 8 bases lay outside the gene matches. The CDR3 loop spans 14 amino acids.